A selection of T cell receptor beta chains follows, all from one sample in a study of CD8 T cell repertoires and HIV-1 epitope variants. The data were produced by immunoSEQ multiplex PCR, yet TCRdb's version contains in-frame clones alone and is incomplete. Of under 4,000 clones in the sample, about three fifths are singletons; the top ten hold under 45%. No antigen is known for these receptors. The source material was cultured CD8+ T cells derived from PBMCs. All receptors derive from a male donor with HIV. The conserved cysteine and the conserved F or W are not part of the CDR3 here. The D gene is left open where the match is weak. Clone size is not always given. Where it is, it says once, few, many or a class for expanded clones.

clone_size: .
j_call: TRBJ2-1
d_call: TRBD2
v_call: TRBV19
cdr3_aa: ASSISGGANEQF

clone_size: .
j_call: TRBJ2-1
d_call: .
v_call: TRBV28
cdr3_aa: ASSWGSVEQF

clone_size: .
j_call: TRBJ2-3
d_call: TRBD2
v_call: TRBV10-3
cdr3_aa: AIRSGDHTDTQY

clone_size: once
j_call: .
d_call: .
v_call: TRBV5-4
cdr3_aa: ASSLKDAYEQY

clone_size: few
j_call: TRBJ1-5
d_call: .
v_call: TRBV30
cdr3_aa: AWSPRGDQPQH

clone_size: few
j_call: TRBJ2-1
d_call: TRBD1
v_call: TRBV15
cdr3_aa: ATSRDRDPVNEQF

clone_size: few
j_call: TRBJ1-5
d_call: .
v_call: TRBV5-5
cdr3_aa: ASSDHNQPQH

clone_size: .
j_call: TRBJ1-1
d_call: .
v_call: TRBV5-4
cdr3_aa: ASSRRVNTEAF

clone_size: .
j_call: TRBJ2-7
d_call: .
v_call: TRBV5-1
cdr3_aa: ASSLDLIGPYEQY

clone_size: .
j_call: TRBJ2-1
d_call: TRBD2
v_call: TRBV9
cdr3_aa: ASSPPTSGGQAYNEQF

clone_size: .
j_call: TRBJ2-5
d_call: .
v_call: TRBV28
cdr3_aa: ASSPGQLQETQY

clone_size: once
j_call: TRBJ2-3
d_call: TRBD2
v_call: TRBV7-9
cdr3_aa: ASSLESGGLDTQY

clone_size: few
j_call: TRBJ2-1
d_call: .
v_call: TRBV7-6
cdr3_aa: ASSLSGEQF

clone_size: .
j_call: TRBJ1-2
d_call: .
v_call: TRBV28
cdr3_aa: ASSLLEGDYGYT

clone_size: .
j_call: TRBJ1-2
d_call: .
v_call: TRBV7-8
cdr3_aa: ASSLEVRLLANYGYT

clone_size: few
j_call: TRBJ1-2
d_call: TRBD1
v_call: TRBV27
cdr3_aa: ASSATGGFGGYT

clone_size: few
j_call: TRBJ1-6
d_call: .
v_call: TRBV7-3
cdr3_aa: ASSLGPDGSPLH

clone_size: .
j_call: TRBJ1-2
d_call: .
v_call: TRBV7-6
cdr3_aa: ASSPTGAGYGYT

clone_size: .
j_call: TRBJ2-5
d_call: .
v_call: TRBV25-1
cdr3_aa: ASSESAESYGTQY

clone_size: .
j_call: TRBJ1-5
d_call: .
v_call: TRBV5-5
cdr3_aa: ASSLAWQTGQPQH

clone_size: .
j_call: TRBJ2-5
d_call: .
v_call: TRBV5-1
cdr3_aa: ASSLGPTAQETQY

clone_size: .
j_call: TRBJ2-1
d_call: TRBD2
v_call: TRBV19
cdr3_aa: ASSEAGGSYNEQF

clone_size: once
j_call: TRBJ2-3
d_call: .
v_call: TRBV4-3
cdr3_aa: ASSQDRAGDTDTQY

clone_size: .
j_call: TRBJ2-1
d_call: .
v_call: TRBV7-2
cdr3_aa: ASSPAGYNEQF

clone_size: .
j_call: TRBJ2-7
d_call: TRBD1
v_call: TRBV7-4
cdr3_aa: ASSLGQYLREQY

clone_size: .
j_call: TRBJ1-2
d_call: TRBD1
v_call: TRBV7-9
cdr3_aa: ASSRDSNYGYT